One sample yielded the 10 T cell receptor beta chains listed below, sequenced in a study of T cells in Graves' hyperthyroidism and ophthalmopathy. Researchers took RNA transcripts and amplified the TCR beta CDR3 regions from them. During a first-round RT-PCR of the TCR CDR3, the HTBI primer set was used. TCRdb fed the multiplex PCR reads into MiXCR, producing one record per CDR3 protein. The repertoire includes hundreds of thousands of distinct CDR3 sequences, 11% to 15% of them detected once, and 5% to 7% sits in the top ten. The sequencing sample was made of blood. Every receptor here comes from a young woman with Graves' hyperthyroidism that later progressed to Graves' ophthalmopathy.

At least ten counts were recorded for this clonotype. The rearrangement joins TRBV6-1 to TRBJ1-6; no clear D. V lost 3 bases, J lost 12 bases, and 9 bases lay in between. The CDR3 covers 12 residues. The V gene's germline CDR1 is MNHNS and CDR2 SASEGT. In DNA, the CDR3 is TGTGCCAGCAGTGAGACCCCTCTACCCCTCCACTTT. Its protein product is CASSETPLPLHF.

A few counts support this clonotype. The V gene is TRBV9, the J gene TRBJ2-1; weak D call: TRBD2 (7 bases). The germline V gene has CDR1 SGDLS and CDR2 YYNGEE. V was pared by 4 bases and J by 1 base, with 18 bases between. The CDR3 spans 17 residues. In DNA, the CDR3 is TGTGCCAGCAGCCCTGGGCCGAGCGGGACATCCTACAATGAGCAGTTCTTC. It is translated as CASSPGPSGTSYNEQFF. The full variable domain, with the rest looked up from reference TRBV9 and TRBJ2-1, is DSGVTQTPKHLITATGQRVTLRCSPRSGDLSVYWYQQSLDQGLQFLIQYYNGEERAKGNILERFSAQQFPDLHSELNLSSLELGDSALYFCASSPGPSGTSYNEQFFGPGTRLTVL.

In its sample, this clonotype was seen many times. This chain connects TRBV27 to TRBJ2-1, with D perhaps TRBD2 (5 bases). Germline V lookup: CDR1 MNHEY, CDR2 SMNVEV (reference sequence). The CDR3 has 12 residues. Trimming stripped 4 bases from V and 9 bases from J, with 10 bases between. This chain's CDR3 is CASSSPGGEQFF. The CDR3 bases are TGTGCCAGCAGTTCCCCAGGAGGTGAGCAGTTCTTC.

In regard to this clonotype: A clone one base away is much larger, so this may be a read error. This chain uses TRBV3-1 with TRBJ2-3; no clear D gene. The CDR3 contains 13 residues. Germline lookup yields CDR1 LGHDT and CDR2 YNNKEL (reference sequence). CDR3 residues: CASTQIRTDTQYF. CDR3 DNA: TGTGCCAGCACCCAAATCCGCACAGATACGCAGTATTTT.

This clonotype occurred many times. This sequence joins TRBV19 and TRBJ1-5; D unclear. In germline, CDR1 is LNHDA, CDR2 SQIVND (reference sequence). CDR3 length equals 15 residues. Trimming left V 1 base short and J 0 bases short, with 7 bases between. The CDR3 reads CASSIAVNSNQPQHF. For the CDR3, the DNA is TGTGCCAGTAGTATAGCGGTTAATAGCAATCAGCCCCAGCATTTT.

This clonotype has only a few counts. The chain joins TRBV6-2 or TRBV6-3 to TRBJ1-5; maybe TRBD1 (6 bases). The CDR3 loop spans 15 amino acids. Trimming pared 5 bases from V and 0 bases from J, leaving 11 bases between. Looked up from germline, CDR1 is MNHEY and CDR2 is SVGEGT. CDR3 coding DNA: TGTGCCAGCAGTCCTCAGGGGTATAGCAATCAGCCCCAGCATTTT. Translated: CASSPQGYSNQPQHF.

This chain links TRBV7-6 with TRBJ2-1; possibly TRBD2 for D (6 bases). CDR1 and CDR2 (germline): SGHVS, FNYEAQ. Trimming cost V 5 bases and J 0 bases, with 14 bases left between them. This CDR3 region has 16 residues. CDR3 in DNA: TGTGCCAGCAGCCCTACTAGCTCGTCCTCCTACAATGAGCAGTTCTTC. It yields the protein CASSPTSSSSYNEQFF.

Only a few counts were recorded for this clonotype. The V and J genes are TRBV10-3 and TRBJ2-7; 13 bases agree with TRBD2. This CDR3 comprises 18 residues. The V and J ends lost 2 bases and 6 bases, in that order; junction bases with no gene match: 13. Germline-derived CDR1 and CDR2 are ENHRY and SYGVKD. The CDR3 sequence is CAISENFLTSGRAREQYF. The CDR3 DNA reads TGTGCCATCAGTGAGAACTTTTTAACTAGCGGGAGGGCCCGCGAGCAGTACTTC.

J is TRBJ1-2 and V is TRBV5-6; TRBD1 aligns across 9 bases. Germline V gene lookup returns CDR1 SGHDT and CDR2 YYEEEE. V lost 4 bases and J lost 5; bases outside the gene matches: 6. There are 14 residues in the CDR3. The CDR3 DNA reads as TGTGCCAGCAGCCCATGGACAGGGGAATATGGCTACACCTTC. Its protein is CASSPWTGEYGYTF. Drawing the rest from reference TRBV5-6 and TRBJ1-2, the complete variable domain is DAGVTQSPTHLIKTRGQQVTLRCSPKSGHDTVSWYQQALGQGPQFIFQYYEEEERQRGNFPDRFSGHQFPNYSSELNVNALLLGDSALYLCASSPWTGEYGYTFGSGTRLTVV.

Ten or more counts support this clonotype. The V and J genes are TRBV19 and TRBJ1-2; a possible D gene is TRBD1 (5 bases). With 4 bases removed from V and 5 bases from J, the gap between germline ends came to 8 bases. In germline, CDR1 is LNHDA, CDR2 SQIVND (reference sequence). This CDR3 contains 12 residues. DNA of the CDR3: TGTGCCAGTAGTAAGGGGCAGTATGGCTACACCTTC. Residues: CASSKGQYGYTF.